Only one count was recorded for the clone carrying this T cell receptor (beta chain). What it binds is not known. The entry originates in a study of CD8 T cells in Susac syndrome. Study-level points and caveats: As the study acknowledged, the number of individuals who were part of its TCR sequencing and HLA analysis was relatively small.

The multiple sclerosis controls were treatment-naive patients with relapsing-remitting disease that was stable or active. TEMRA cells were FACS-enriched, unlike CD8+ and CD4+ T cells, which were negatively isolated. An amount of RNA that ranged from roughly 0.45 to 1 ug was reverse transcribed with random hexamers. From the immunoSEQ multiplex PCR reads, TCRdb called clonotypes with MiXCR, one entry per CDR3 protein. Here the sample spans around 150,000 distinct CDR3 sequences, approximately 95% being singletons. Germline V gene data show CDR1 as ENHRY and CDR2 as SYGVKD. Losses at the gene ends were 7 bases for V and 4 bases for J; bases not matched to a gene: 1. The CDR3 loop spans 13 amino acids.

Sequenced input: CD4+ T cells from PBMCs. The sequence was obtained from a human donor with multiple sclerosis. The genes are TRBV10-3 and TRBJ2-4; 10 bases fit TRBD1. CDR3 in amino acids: CAIMDRGKNIQYF. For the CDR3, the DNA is TGTGCCATCATGGACAGGGGGAAAAACATTCAGTACTTC.